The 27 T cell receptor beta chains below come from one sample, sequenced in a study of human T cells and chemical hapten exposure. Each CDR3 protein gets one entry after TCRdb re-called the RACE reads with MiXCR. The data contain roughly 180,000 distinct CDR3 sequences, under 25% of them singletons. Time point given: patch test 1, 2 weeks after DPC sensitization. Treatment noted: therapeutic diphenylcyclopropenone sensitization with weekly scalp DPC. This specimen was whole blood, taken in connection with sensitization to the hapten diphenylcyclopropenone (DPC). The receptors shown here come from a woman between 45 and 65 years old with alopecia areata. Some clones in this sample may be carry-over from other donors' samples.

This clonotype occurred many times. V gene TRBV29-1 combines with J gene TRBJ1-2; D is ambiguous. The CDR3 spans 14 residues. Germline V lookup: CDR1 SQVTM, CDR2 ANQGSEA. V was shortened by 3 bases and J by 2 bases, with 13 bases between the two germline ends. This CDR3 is CSVEVQSGNYGYTF. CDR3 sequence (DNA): TGCAGCGTTGAGGTGCAGTCGGGGAACTATGGCTACACCTTC.

The DNA for the CDR3 is TGTGCCAGCAGCCCGGGACACCGTAATGAAAAACTGTTTTTT. It encodes CASSPGHRNEKLFF. The chain joins TRBV6-1 to TRBJ1-4; D is perhaps TRBD1 (6 bases). Germline CDR1 and CDR2: MNHNS and SASEGT. V lost 6 bases to trimming and J lost 4 bases, with 12 bases between them. The CDR3 runs to 14 residues.

The CDR3 DNA reads as TGCAGTGCCACAACAGGGGGTCAAGAGACCCAGTACTTC. Translated, it gives CSATTGGQETQYF. This rearrangement joins TRBV20-1 to TRBJ2-5; 8 bases are a match to TRBD1. The trim removed 6 bases at V and 2 bases at J, leaving 5 bases unmatched. Germline CDR1 reads DFQATT; CDR2 reads SNEGSKA (reference sequence). CDR3 length equals 13 residues.

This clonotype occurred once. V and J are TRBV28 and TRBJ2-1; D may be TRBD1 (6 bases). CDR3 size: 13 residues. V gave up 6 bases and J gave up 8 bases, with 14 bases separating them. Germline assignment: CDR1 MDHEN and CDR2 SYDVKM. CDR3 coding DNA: TGTGCCAGCAGGACAGGTCGCAGCGATGAGCAGTTCTTC. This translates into CASRTGRSDEQFF.

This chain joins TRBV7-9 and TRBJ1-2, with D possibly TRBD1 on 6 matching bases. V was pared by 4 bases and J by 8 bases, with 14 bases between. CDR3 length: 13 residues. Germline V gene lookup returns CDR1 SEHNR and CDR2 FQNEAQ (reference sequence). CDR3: CASSSQTGGGYTF. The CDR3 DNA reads TGTGCCAGCAGCTCTCAGACAGGCGGCGGCTACACCTTC.

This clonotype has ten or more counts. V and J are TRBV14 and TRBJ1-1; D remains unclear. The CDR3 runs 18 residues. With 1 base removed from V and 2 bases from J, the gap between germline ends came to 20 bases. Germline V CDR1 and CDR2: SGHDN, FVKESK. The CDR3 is CASSQGQSRGRANTEAFF. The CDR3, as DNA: TGTGCCAGCAGCCAAGGGCAATCCCGGGGTAGGGCAAACACTGAAGCTTTCTTT.

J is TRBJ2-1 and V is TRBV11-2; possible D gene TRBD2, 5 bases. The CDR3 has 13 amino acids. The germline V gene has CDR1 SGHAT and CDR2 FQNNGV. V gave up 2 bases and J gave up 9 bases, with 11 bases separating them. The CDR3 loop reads CASSLSPAGEQFF. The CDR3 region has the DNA TGTGCCAGCAGCTTATCCCCCGCGGGTGAGCAGTTCTTC.

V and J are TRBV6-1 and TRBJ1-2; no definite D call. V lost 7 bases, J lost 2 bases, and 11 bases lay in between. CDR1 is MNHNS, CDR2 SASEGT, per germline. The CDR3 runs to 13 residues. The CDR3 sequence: CASMVIGNYGYTF. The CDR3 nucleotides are TGTGCCAGCATGGTTATAGGGAACTATGGCTACACCTTC.

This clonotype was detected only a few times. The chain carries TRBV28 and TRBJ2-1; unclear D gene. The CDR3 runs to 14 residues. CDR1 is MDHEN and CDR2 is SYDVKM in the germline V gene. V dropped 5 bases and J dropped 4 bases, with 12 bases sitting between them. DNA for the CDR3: TGTGCCAGCAGTCTTCCTCGACAATACAATGAGCAGTTCTTC. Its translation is CASSLPRQYNEQFF. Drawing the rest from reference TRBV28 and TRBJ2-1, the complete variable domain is DVKVTQSSRYLVKRTGEKVFLECVQDMDHENMFWYRQDPGLGLRLIYFSYDVKMKEKGDIPEGYSVSREKKERFSLILESASTNQTSMYLCASSLPRQYNEQFFGPGTRLTVL.

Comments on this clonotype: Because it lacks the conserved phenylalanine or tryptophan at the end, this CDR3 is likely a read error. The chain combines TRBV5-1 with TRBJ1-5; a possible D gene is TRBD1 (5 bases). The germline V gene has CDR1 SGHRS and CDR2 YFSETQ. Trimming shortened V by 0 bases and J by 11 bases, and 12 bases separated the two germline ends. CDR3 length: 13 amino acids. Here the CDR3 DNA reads TGCGCCAGCAGCTTGGGGCAGGGCCATGCCCAGCATGTT. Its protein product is CASSLGQGHAQHV.

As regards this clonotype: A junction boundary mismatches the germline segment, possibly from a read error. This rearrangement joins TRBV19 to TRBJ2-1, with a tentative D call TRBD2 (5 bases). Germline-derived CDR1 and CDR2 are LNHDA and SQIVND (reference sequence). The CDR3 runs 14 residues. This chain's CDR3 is CASSIDPPSSQRVF. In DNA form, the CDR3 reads TGTGCCAGTAGTATAGATCCGCCTAGCTCCCAAAGGGTCTTC.

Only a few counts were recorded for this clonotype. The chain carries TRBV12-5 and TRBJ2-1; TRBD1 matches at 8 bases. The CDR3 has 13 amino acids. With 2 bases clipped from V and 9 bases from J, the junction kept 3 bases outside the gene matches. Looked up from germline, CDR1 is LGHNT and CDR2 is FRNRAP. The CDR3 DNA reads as TGTGCTAGTGGTTTGCCAGACAGGGGTGAGCAGTTCTTC. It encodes CASGLPDRGEQFF.

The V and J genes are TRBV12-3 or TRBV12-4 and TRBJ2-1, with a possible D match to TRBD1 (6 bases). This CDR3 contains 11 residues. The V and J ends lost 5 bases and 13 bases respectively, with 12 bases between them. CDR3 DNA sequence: TGTGCCAGCAGTCGACGGACAGATCAGTTCTTC. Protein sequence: CASSRRTDQFF.

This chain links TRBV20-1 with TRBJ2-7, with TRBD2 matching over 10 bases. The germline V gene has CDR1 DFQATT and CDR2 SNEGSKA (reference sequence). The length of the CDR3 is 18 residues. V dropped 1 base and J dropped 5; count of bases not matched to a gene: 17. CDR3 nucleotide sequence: TGCAGTGCTAGAGGGCGAGCGGGAGGGCCCCGACGAGACCACGAGCAGTACTTC. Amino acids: CSARGRAGGPRRDHEQYF.

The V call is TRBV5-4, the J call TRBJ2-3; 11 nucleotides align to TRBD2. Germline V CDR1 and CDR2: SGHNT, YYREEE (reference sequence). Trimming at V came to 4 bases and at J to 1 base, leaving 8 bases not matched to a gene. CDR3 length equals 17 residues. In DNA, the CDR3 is TGTGCCAGCAGCATCCCGTCACTAGCGGGAGGCACAGATACGCAGTATTTT. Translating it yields CASSIPSLAGGTDTQYF. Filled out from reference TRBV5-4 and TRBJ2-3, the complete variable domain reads ETGVTQSPTHLIKTRGQQVTLRCSSQSGHNTVSWYQQALGQGPQFIFQYYREEENGRGNFPPRFSGLQFPNYSSELNVNALELDDSALYLCASSIPSLAGGTDTQYFGPGTRLTVL.

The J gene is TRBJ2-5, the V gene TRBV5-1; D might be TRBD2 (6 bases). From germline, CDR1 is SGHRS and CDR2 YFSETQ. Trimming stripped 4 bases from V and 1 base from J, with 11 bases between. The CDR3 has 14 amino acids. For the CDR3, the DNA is TGCGCCAGCAGCCCGGAGGGTATCCAAGAGACCCAGTACTTC. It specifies CASSPEGIQETQYF. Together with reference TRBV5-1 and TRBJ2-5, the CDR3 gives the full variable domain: KAGVTQTPRYLIKTRGQQVTLSCSPISGHRSVSWYQQTPGQGLQFLFEYFSETQRNKGNFPGRFSGRQFSNSRSEMNVSTLELGDSALYLCASSPEGIQETQYFGPGTRLLVL.

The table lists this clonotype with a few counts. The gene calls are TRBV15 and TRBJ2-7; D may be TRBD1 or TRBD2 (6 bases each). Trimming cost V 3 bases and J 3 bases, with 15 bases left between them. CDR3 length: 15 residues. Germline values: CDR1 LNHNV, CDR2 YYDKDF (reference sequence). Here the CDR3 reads CATSSGRGANYEQYF. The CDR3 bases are TGTGCCACCAGCAGCGGAAGGGGGGCTAACTACGAGCAGTACTTC.

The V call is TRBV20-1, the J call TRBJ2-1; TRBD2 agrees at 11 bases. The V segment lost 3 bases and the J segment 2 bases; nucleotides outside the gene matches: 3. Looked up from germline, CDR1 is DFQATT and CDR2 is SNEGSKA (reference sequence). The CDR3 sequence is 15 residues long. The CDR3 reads CSASSGRAPYNEQFF. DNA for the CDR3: TGCAGTGCTAGTAGCGGGAGGGCCCCCTACAATGAGCAGTTCTTC.

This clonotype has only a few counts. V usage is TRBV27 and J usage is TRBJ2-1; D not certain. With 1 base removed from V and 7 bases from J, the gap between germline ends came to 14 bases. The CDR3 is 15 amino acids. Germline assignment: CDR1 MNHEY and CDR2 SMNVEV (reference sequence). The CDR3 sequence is CASSLFNIAGNEQFF. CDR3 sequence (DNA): TGTGCCAGCAGTTTATTTAATATAGCCGGGAATGAGCAGTTCTTC.

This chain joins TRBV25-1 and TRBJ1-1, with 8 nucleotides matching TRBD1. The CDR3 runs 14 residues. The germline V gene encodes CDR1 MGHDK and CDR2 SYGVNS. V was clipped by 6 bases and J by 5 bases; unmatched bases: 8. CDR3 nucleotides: TGTGCCAGCAGCCCATCACAGGGGGTGACTGAAGCTTTCTTT. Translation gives CASSPSQGVTEAFF. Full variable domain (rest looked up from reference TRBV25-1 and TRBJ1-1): EADIYQTPRYLVIGTGKKITLECSQTMGHDKMYWYQQDPGMELHLIHYSYGVNSTEKGDLSSESTVSRIRTEHFPLTLESARPSHTSQYLCASSPSQGVTEAFFGQGTRLTVV.

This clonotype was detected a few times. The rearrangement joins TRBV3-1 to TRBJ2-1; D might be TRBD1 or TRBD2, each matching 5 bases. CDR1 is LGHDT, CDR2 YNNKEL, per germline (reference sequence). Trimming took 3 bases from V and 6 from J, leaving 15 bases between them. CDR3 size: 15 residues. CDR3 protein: CASSQAGTPSNEQFF. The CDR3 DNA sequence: TGTGCCAGCAGCCAGGCCGGGACCCCTTCCAATGAGCAGTTCTTC.

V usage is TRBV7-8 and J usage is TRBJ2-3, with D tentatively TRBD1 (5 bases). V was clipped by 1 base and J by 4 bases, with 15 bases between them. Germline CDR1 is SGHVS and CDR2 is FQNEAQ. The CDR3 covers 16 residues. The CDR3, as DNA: TGTGCCAGCAGCTTAGAGGGGCTCCTGTCGGCAGATACGCAGTATTTT. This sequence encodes CASSLEGLLSADTQYF.

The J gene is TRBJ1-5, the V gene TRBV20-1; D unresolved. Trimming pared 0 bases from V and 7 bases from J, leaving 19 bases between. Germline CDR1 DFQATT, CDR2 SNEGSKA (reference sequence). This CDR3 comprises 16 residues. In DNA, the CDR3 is TGCAGTGCTAGAGAAGAGGGAAAGGGCTCCTTCCAGCCCCAGCATTTT. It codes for CSAREEGKGSFQPQHF.

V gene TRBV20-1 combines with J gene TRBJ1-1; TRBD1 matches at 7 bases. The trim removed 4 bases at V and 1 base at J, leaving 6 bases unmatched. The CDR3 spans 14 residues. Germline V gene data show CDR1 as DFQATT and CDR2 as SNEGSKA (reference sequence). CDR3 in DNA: TGCAGTGCTAAGAGACAGGGATCGAACACTGAAGCTTTCTTT. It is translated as CSAKRQGSNTEAFF.

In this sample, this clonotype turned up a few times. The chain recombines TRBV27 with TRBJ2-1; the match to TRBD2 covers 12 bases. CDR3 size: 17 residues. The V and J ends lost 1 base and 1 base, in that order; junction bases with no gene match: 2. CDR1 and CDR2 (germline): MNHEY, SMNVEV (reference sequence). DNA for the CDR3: TGTGCCAGCAGTTTATGGACTAGCGGGGTATCCTACAATGAGCAGTTCTTC. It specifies CASSLWTSGVSYNEQFF.

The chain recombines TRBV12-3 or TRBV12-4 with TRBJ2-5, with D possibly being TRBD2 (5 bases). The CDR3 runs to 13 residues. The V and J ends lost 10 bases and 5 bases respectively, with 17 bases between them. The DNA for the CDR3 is TGTGCCATCCGCCGGAGGTTGGGGGAGACCCAGTACTTC. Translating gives CAIRRRLGETQYF.

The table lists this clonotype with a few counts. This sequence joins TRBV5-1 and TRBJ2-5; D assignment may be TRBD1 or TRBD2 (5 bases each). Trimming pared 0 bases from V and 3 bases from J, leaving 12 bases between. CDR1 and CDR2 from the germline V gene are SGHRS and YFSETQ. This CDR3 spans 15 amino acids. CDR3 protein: CASSLAGTDKETQYF. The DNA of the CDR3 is TGCGCCAGCAGCTTGGCCGGGACGGATAAAGAGACCCAGTACTTC. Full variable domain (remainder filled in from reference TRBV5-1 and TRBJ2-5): KAGVTQTPRYLIKTRGQQVTLSCSPISGHRSVSWYQQTPGQGLQFLFEYFSETQRNKGNFPGRFSGRQFSNSRSEMNVSTLELGDSALYLCASSLAGTDKETQYFGPGTRLLVL.